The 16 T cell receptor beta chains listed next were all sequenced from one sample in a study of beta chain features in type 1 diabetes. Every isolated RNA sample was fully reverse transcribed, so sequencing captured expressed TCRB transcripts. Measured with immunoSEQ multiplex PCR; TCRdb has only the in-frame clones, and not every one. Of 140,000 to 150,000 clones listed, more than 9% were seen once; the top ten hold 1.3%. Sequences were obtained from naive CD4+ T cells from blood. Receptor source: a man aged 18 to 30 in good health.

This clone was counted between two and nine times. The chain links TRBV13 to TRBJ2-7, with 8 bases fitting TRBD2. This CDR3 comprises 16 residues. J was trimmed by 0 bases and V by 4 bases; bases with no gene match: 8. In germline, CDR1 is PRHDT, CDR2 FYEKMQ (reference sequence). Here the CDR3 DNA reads TGTGCCAGCAGCTCCCCCGGGGGGGCAAGCTCCTACGAGCAGTACTTC. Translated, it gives CASSSPGGASSYEQYF.

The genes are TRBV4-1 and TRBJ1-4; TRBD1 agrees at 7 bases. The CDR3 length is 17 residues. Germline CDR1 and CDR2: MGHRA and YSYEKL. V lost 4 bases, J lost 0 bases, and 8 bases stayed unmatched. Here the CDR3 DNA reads TGCGCCAGCAGCCGGCAAGGGACAGAAGCAACTAATGAAAAACTGTTTTTT. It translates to CASSRQGTEATNEKLFF.

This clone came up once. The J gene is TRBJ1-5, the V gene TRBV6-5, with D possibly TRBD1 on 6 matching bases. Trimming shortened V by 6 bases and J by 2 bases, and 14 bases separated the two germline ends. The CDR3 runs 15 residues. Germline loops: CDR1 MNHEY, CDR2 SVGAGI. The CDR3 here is CASRPGGGGNQPQHF. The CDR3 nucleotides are TGTGCCAGCAGGCCCGGAGGGGGGGGCAATCAGCCCCAGCATTTT.

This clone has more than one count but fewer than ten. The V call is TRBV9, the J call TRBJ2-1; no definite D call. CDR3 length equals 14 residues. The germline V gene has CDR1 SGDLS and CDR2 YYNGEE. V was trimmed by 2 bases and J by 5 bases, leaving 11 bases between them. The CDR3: CASSVRYRDNEQFF. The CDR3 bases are TGTGCCAGCAGCGTGAGATATCGGGACAATGAGCAGTTCTTC.

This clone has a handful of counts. The CDR3 loop is CATSRGPGGNYGYTF. The CDR3 nucleotides are TGTGCCACCAGCAGAGGTCCAGGGGGGAACTATGGCTACACCTTC. V and J are TRBV15 and TRBJ1-2; 7 positions match TRBD1. CDR1 LNHNV and CDR2 YYDKDF come from the germline V gene (reference sequence). This CDR3 has 15 amino acids. After removal of 1 base from V and 2 bases from J, the junction contained 4 bases not matched to a gene.

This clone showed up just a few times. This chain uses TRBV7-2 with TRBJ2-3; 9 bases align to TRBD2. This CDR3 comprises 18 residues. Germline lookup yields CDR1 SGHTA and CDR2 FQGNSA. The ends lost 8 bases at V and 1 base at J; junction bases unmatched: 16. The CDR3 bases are TGTGCCAGCTCCCCGTGGTCGTTGGGGACTAGCCGCACAGATACGCAGTATTTT. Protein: CASSPWSLGTSRTDTQYF.

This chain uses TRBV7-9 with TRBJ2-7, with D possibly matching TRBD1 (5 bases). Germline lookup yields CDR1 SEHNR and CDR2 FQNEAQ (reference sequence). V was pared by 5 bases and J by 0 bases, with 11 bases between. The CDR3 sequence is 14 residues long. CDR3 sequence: CASSPRQFSYEQYF. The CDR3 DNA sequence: TGTGCCAGCAGCCCACGACAGTTCTCCTACGAGCAGTACTTC.

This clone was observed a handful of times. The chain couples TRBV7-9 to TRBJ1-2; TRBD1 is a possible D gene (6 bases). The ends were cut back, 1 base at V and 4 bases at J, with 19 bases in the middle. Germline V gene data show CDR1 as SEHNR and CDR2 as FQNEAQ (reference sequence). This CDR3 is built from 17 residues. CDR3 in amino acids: CASSLGIRPGASYGYTF. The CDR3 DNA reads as TGTGCCAGCAGCTTAGGTATTCGGCCAGGGGCTTCCTATGGCTACACCTTC.

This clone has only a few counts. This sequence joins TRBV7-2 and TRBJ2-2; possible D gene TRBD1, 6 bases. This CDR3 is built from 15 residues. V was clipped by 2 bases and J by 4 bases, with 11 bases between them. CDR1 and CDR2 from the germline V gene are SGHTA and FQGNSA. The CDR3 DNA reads TGTGCCAGCAGCTTATGGACAGAGACCACCGGGGAGCTGTTTTTT. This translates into CASSLWTETTGELFF.

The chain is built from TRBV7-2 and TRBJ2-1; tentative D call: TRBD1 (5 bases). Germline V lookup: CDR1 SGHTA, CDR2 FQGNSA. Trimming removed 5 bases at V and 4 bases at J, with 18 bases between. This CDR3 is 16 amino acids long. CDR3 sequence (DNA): TGTGCCAGCAGCCCGACGGGCAGGGTGGTTTACAATGAGCAGTTCTTC. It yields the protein CASSPTGRVVYNEQFF.

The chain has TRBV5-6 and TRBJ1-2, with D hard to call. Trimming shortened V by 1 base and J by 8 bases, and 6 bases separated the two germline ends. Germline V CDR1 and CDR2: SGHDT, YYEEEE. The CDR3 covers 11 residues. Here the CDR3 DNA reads TGTGCCAGCAGCTTGCGTTTAGGCTACACCTTC. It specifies CASSLRLGYTF.

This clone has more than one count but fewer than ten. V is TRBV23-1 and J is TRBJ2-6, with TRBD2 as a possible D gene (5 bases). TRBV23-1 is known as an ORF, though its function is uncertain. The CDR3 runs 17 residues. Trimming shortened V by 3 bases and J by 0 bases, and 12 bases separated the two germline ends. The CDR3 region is CASSQRAPSSGANVLTF. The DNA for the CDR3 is TGCGCCAGCAGTCAGCGGGCTCCCAGCTCTGGGGCCAACGTCCTGACTTTC.

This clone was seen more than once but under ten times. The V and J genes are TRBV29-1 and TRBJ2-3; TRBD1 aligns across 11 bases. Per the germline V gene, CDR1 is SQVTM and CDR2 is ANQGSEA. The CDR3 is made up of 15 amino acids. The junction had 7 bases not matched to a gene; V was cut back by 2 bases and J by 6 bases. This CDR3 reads CSVETGTGGSDTQYF. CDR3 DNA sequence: TGCAGCGTTGAAACTGGGACAGGGGGGTCGGATACGCAGTATTTT.

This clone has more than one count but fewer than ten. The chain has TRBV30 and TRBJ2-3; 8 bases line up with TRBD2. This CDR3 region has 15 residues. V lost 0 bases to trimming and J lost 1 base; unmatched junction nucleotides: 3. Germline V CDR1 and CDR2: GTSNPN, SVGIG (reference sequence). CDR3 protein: CAWSVAAGGTDTQYF. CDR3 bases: TGTGCCTGGAGTGTGGCAGCGGGGGGCACAGATACGCAGTATTTT.

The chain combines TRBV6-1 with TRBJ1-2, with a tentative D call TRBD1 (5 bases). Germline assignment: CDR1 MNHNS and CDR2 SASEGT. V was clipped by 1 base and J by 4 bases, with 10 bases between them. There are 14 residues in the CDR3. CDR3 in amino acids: CASSEVGTGYGYTF. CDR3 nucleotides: TGTGCCAGCAGTGAAGTCGGCACAGGCTATGGCTACACCTTC.

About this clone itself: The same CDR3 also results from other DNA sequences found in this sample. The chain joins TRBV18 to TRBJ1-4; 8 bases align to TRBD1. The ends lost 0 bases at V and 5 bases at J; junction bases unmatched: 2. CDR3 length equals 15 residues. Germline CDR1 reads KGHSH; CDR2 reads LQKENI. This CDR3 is CASSPPGQENEKLFF. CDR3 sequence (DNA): TGTGCCAGCTCACCACCGGGACAGGAAAATGAAAAACTGTTTTTT.